These 10 T cell receptor beta chains share one sample of origin, sequenced in a study of T cells in Graves' hyperthyroidism and ophthalmopathy. RNA transcripts served as the template for amplifying TCR beta CDR3 regions. Primed by the HTBI set, a first-round RT-PCR was run on the TCR CDR3. TCRdb passed the multiplex PCR reads through MiXCR, listing each CDR3 protein once. The sample has roughly 530,000 distinct CDR3 sequences, roughly 15% seen once. The material sequenced was blood. Source of these receptors: a woman between 18 and 30 years old with Graves' ophthalmopathy.

The sample holds many counts of this clonotype. V gene TRBV6-2 or TRBV6-3 combines with J gene TRBJ1-2; D is unresolved. The V and J ends lost 4 bases and 6 bases respectively, with 12 bases between them. The length of the CDR3 is 13 residues. Germline-derived CDR1 and CDR2 are MNHEY and SVGEGT. CDR3 nucleotide sequence: TGTGCCAGCAGTTTGGACGTCGGTAATGGCTACACCTTC. It is translated as CASSLDVGNGYTF.

This clonotype was observed at least ten times. V is TRBV28 and J is TRBJ1-6; maybe TRBD1 (6 bases). CDR3 length: 14 amino acids. The germline V gene has CDR1 MDHEN and CDR2 SYDVKM. Trimming left V 5 bases short and J 6 bases short, with 11 bases between. The CDR3 reads CASSTGFFNSPLHF. The DNA of the CDR3 is TGTGCCAGCAGTACAGGGTTTTTTAATTCACCCCTCCACTTT.

The chain combines TRBV5-1 with TRBJ2-5; possible D gene TRBD2, 6 bases. There are 17 residues in the CDR3. From germline, CDR1 is SGHRS and CDR2 YFSETQ. Trimming took off 4 bases at V and 5 bases at J, with 24 bases between the two ends. CDR3 sequence reads: CASSPSSRELGRETQYF. In DNA, the CDR3 is TGCGCCAGCAGCCCCTCAAGTCGGGAACTTGGGAGGGAGACCCAGTACTTC. Full variable domain (remainder filled in from reference TRBV5-1 and TRBJ2-5): KAGVTQTPRYLIKTRGQQVTLSCSPISGHRSVSWYQQTPGQGLQFLFEYFSETQRNKGNFPGRFSGRQFSNSRSEMNVSTLELGDSALYLCASSPSSRELGRETQYFGPGTRLLVL.

V and J are TRBV13 and TRBJ2-5; a possible D gene is TRBD1 (5 bases). Per the germline V gene, CDR1 is PRHDT and CDR2 is FYEKMQ (reference sequence). The CDR3 is 15 amino acids. V gave up 3 bases and J gave up 2 bases, with 13 bases separating them. CDR3 sequence (DNA): TGTGCCAGCAGCTTGCCCGGCAGGGCTCAAGAGACCCAGTACTTC. Protein: CASSLPGRAQETQYF.

The table lists this clonotype with a few counts. The rearrangement joins TRBV4-1 to TRBJ1-4; maybe TRBD1 (6 bases). The V gene's germline CDR1 is MGHRA and CDR2 YSYEKL. V lost 5 bases, J lost 8 bases, and 15 bases lay in between. There are 14 residues in the CDR3. CDR3 in DNA: TGCGCCAGCAGCGTAAGGGGGGTTGGAGAAAAACTGTTTTTT. Translation: CASSVRGVGEKLFF.

This clonotype was detected ten times or more. The rearrangement links TRBV6-1 to TRBJ2-1; TRBD2 matches at 11 bases. Germline V CDR1 and CDR2: MNHNS, SASEGT. The CDR3 extends over 16 amino acids. Germline trimming cut 5 bases from V and 7 bases from J; bases unmatched to any gene: 10. The CDR3: CASSSPVAGGKNEQFF. The CDR3 region has the DNA TGTGCCAGCAGTTCCCCCGTAGCGGGAGGGAAAAATGAGCAGTTCTTC.

This clonotype was observed a few times. The chain joins TRBV2 to TRBJ2-4; no reliable D call. Germline V CDR1 and CDR2: SNHLY, FYNNEI. The CDR3 spans 12 residues. V lost 6 bases to trimming and J lost 12 bases, with 15 bases between them. In nucleotides, the CDR3 is TGTGCCAGCAGCCCCAAGACCGGAAATCAGTACTTC. The encoded protein is CASSPKTGNQYF.

This clonotype was found a few times. The chain uses TRBV4-1 and TRBJ2-3, with 8 positions matching TRBD2. This CDR3 contains 17 residues. Germline CDR1 and CDR2: MGHRA and YSYEKL. Germline trimming cut 3 bases from V and 1 base from J; bases unmatched to any gene: 9. The CDR3 DNA is TGCGCCAGCAGCCAGGGGGCAGGAGCGGGGGGCACAGATACGCAGTATTTT. It encodes CASSQGAGAGGTDTQYF.

There are a few counts of this clonotype. This sequence joins TRBV11-1 and TRBJ1-1; D gene ambiguous. The CDR3 is made up of 14 amino acids. V lost 3 bases, J lost 1 base, and 9 bases lay in between. The germline V gene encodes CDR1 SGHAT and CDR2 FQDESV (reference sequence). CDR3 coding DNA: TGTGCCAGCAGCTTTCGGTCACCGAACACTGAAGCTTTCTTT. Protein sequence: CASSFRSPNTEAFF.

This clonotype has ten or more counts. This chain links TRBV20-1 with TRBJ1-1, with a tentative D call TRBD1 (5 bases). The CDR3 runs to 14 residues. The germline V gene has CDR1 DFQATT and CDR2 SNEGSKA (reference sequence). Deletions cut 5 bases from V and 0 bases from J, with 13 bases between. CDR3 in DNA: TGCAGTGCTTCCCCTCCGGGGGTGAACACTGAAGCTTTCTTT. This encodes CSASPPGVNTEAFF.